The text below deals with one T cell receptor (beta chain). What it binds is not known. CDR1 KGHDR and CDR2 SFDVKD come from the germline V gene. This CDR3 has 15 residues. Trimming cost V 4 bases and J 4 bases, with 15 bases left between them. The data were taken from a study of T-cell memory formation after mild COVID-19. Looking at the study overall: The TCR clusters were mostly specific to one donor. General study points: Contracting CD4+ clones were located mainly in CM and EM, and CD8+ clones in EMRA. Proof of SARS-CoV-2 specificity was absent for the second-wave clones that crested on day 37.

TCRdb re-analysed the 5' RACE reads in MiXCR, keeping a single row per CDR3 protein. This table holds 470,000 or so distinct CDR3 sequences, about 23% found once. The receptor was derived from an adult woman who had mild COVID-19 (a few samples of this study predate the infection). Cell type and time point are not known. The chain links TRBV24-1 to TRBJ2-5, with D perhaps TRBD1 or TRBD2 (5 bases each). The sample taken for sequencing was PBMCs or a T cell subset sorted from them (not recorded which). This CDR3 reads CATSDPIWGRETQYF. In DNA, the CDR3 is TGTGCCACCAGTGACCCCATTTGGGGACGAGAGACCCAGTACTTC.